The sequence of this TCR beta chain was determined in a study of identical twins (dated by TCRdb to 2016 to 2017). About the full investigation: The study deep-sequenced TCR alpha and beta repertoires from monozygotic twins, unrelated adults of various ages and cord blood to test whether fetal clonotypes persist. Replicate twin experiments were performed at different times using different library preparation protocols to rule out contamination.

CDR1 and CDR2 are drawn from the germline V gene (reference sequence): DFQATT, SNEGSKA. The junction shows trimming of 1 base on V and 2 bases on J, plus 11 bases between the germline ends. From cysteine to phenylalanine, the CDR3 is 14 amino acids long. Left in the record is the CDR3 DNA by itself, 42 bases read in frame from the first base. All donors were healthy Caucasians. The study also sequenced three unrelated non-twin adults: a male aged 18 to 30, a male aged 50 to 59 and a female aged 50 to 59. Miltenyi CD45RO+ enrichment and human naive T-cell isolation kits were used to isolate memory (CD45RO+) and naive T cells from PBMC. As regards this clonotype: Its antigen is unknown. No much larger clonotype is one base removed from it; base qualities were not supplied.

Libraries were built with 5' RACE. Sequencing used an Illumina HiSeq 2000. Template switching introduced a universal primer binding site; the final cDNA contained a unique molecular identifier, enabling accurate counting of TCR cDNA molecules. Specific primers in the conserved constant-segment region were used to synthesize first-strand cDNA for TCR alpha and beta chains. Each cDNA library was double barcoded, with a SMART-Mk sample barcode plus Illumina barcodes, to control for contamination. TruSeq adapter sequences and Illumina sample barcodes were added in two successive PCR steps. The Illumina HiSeq platform was used with custom primers to sequence TCR alpha and beta cDNA libraries. Processing in the source paper ran as follows. Unique molecular identifiers were extracted from raw reads with MiGEC, and CDR3 positions were determined with MiXCR. For each individual, recombination models were inferred using an EM algorithm with the repgenHMM and IGoR tools. The analysis of shared clonotypes was done with the tcR package in R, with sharing normalized by the product of cloneset sizes. Out-of-frame nonproductive sequences were analyzed to study raw recombination free of thymic and clonal selection effects. Using fastp at Q25 and MiXCR, TCRdb reprocessed the public reads and kept productive beta chains. Rows are combined by CDR3 protein, so each entry shows the most common genes and DNA. The V and J calls and clone size come from TCRdb's table, not from the authors' own analysis. The sample table shows approximately 670,000 distinct CDR3 sequences, and around 6% are seen once. In total, the top ten clones hold 1.5% to 2% of the sample.

Overall results and qualifications from the work: Invariant T cells such as MAIT and iNKT could partly confound zero-insertion analyses, though diverse VJ usage argued against this for most clonotypes. In beta out-of-frame sequences, excess twin sharing was weaker, because having fewer shared sequences lowered the signal-to-noise ratio. Because the same donors could not be followed over many years, conclusions were based on cross-sectional statistical analysis. In monozygotic twins, out-of-frame TCR alpha sharing was systematically underestimated by recombination models, although the models agreed with sharing between unrelated individuals. Abundant cord blood beta clonotypes carried fewer insertions; young adult naive repertoires showed a weaker similar trend, while memory repertoires showed none. Out-of-frame TCR alpha sequences shared between twins showed an excess of low generation-probability sequences compared with coincidental sharing between unrelated individuals.

The sequenced sample was naive T cells sorted from blood. Reading the label with the study, this specimen's cell subset or site is: cells isolated with a human naive T-cell isolation kit. The receptor's source is a man aged 18 to 29 in good health. The chain joins TRBV20-1 to TRBJ1-1, with the D gene not confidently named. The DNA sequence is given as TGCAGTGCTAGAGTCGCGGCAGACAACACTGAAGCTTTCTTT. Its translation is CSARVAADNTEAFF.